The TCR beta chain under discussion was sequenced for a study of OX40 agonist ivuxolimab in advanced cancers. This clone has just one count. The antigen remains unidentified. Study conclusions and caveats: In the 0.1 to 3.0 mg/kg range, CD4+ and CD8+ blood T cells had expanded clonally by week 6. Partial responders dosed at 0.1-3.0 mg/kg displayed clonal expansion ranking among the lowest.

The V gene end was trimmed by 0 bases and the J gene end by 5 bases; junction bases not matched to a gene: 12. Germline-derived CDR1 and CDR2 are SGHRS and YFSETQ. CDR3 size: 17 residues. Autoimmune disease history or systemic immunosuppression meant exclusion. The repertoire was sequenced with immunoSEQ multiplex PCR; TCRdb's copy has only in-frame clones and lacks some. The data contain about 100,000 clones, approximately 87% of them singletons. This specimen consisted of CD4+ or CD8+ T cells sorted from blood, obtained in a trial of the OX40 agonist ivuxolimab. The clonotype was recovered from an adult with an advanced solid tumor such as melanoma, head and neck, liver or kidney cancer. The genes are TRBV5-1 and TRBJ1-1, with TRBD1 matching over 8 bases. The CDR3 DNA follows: TGCGCCAGCAGCTTGGATGGTCGAGCAGGGGGCTTTACTGAAGCTTTCTTT. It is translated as CASSLDGRAGGFTEAFF.